These 23 T cell receptor beta chains originate from one sample sequenced in a study of cytomegalovirus exposure and HLA in healthy donors listed by TCRdb under 2017. Libraries were made using the immunoSEQ multiplex PCR assay. A mixture of 60 forward primers for TCR Vbeta segments and 13 reverse primers for TCR Jbeta segments was used in the multiplex PCR. TCRdb holds this immuneACCESS table with in-frame rearrangements only. Some clones are missing; in checked studies, unresolved V genes explain under half, and the rest has no known cause. This sample comprises about 190,000 clones, 70% to 75% of them detected only once. 4.5% to 5.5% of the sample belongs to the ten largest clones. The sample taken for sequencing was PBMCs. Receptor source: a man in his thirties or forties in good health and CMV-seropositive.

The genes are TRBV15 and TRBJ2-1; weak D call: TRBD2 (6 bases). The length of the CDR3 is 13 residues. Looked up from germline, CDR1 is LNHNV and CDR2 is YYDKDF (reference sequence). Trimming stripped 5 bases from V and 2 bases from J, with 7 bases between. The CDR3 region has the DNA TGTGCCACCAGCGGCGGGGCCTACAATGAGCAGTTCTTC. As protein: CATSGGAYNEQFF.

The V and J genes are TRBV27 and TRBJ2-7; 10 bases are a match to TRBD1. CDR1 MNHEY and CDR2 SMNVEV come from the germline V gene (reference sequence). The J segment lost 3 bases and the V segment lost 0 bases, leaving 5 bases of the junction unmatched. This CDR3 contains 16 residues. The DNA for the CDR3 is TGTGCCAGCAGTTTATCGGTCGGGGACAGGGGCTACGAGCAGTACTTC. Amino acid sequence: CASSLSVGDRGYEQYF.

The chain employs TRBV6-5 and TRBJ1-3, with 9 positions matching TRBD1. This CDR3 is built from 13 residues. J was trimmed by 6 bases and V by 6 bases; bases with no gene match: 3. Germline V gene sequence: CDR1 MNHEY, CDR2 SVGAGI. The CDR3 sequence: CASSRTGENTIYF. CDR3 sequence (DNA): TGTGCCAGCAGCAGGACAGGGGAAAACACCATATATTTT.

V and J are TRBV7-2 and TRBJ1-2, with 8 bases that match TRBD1. The CDR3 runs to 14 residues. J lost 4 bases, V lost 4 bases, and 5 bases had no gene match. Germline CDR1 SGHTA, CDR2 FQGNSA. As DNA, the CDR3 is TGTGCCAGCAGCTCAGGGGGCTTCGGCTATGGCTACACCTTC. The encoded protein is CASSSGGFGYGYTF.

The chain joins TRBV19 to TRBJ1-3; TRBD1 aligns across 7 bases. The CDR3 is 17 residues long. V gave up 1 base and J gave up 4 bases; unmatched junction bases: 10. In germline, CDR1 is LNHDA, CDR2 SQIVND (reference sequence). This CDR3 is CASSIAGPGQRGNTIYF. The CDR3 nucleotides read TGTGCCAGTAGTATAGCCGGACCGGGACAGCGGGGAAACACCATATATTTT.

This chain joins TRBV2 and TRBJ2-1; tentatively, D is TRBD2 (6 bases). Germline CDR1 is SNHLY and CDR2 is FYNNEI. The V gene lost 10 bases and the J gene lost 8 bases, with 18 bases spanning the gap. The CDR3 totals 13 residues. The CDR3 protein is CATRGRERDEQFF. The CDR3 nucleotides read TGTGCCACCCGGGGTCGGGAGAGGGATGAGCAGTTCTTC.

This chain uses TRBV14 with TRBJ1-4, with D unresolved. The germline V and J ends were trimmed by 1 base and 7 bases, with 16 bases remaining between them. Germline CDR1 is SGHDN and CDR2 is FVKESK. The CDR3 loop spans 16 amino acids. The CDR3 bases are TGTGCCAGCAGCCAAGGCTTGACGGACTCTAGTGAAAAACTGTTTTTT. It specifies CASSQGLTDSSEKLFF.

This chain joins TRBV19 and TRBJ1-2; 8 bases agree with TRBD1. Losses at the gene ends were 4 bases for V and 4 bases for J; bases not matched to a gene: 8. CDR3 size: 15 residues. Per germline, CDR1 LNHDA and CDR2 SQIVND (reference sequence). As DNA, the CDR3 is TGTGCCAGTAGTACATGGAACAGGGGGTTCTATGGCTACACCTTC. Its protein is CASSTWNRGFYGYTF.

This rearrangement joins TRBV6-5 to TRBJ2-2; 8 nucleotides line up with TRBD1. Per the germline V gene, CDR1 is MNHEY and CDR2 is SVGAGI. This CDR3 has 16 amino acids. V lost 3 bases to trimming and J lost 4 bases; unmatched junction nucleotides: 7. CDR3 sequence (DNA): TGTGCCAGCAGTTATCCAGGGGGCAGGGGCACCGGGGAGCTGTTTTTT. This sequence encodes CASSYPGGRGTGELFF.

For the CDR3, the DNA is TGTGCCAGCAGCTCTCCGGACAGGGAAGAGGGCTACACCTTC. It encodes CASSSPDREEGYTF. The chain combines TRBV7-2 with TRBJ1-2; TRBD1 matches at 8 bases. Germline V lookup: CDR1 SGHTA, CDR2 FQGNSA. The CDR3 consists of 14 residues. With 4 bases clipped from V and 8 bases from J, the junction kept 9 bases outside the gene matches.

The chain links TRBV10-3 to TRBJ1-3, with TRBD1 identical over 10 bases. Germline V CDR1 and CDR2: ENHRY, SYGVKD. Trimming cost V 6 bases and J 4 bases; bases outside gene matches: 9. This CDR3 region has 16 residues. Here the CDR3 reads CAIRSGTGAGGNTIYF. As DNA, the CDR3 is TGTGCCATCAGGTCCGGGACAGGGGCTGGCGGAAACACCATATATTTT.

The CDR3 protein is CASSLDRGSTDTQYF. CDR3 nucleotides: TGCGCCAGCAGCTTAGACAGGGGAAGCACAGATACGCAGTATTTT. V is TRBV4-1 and J is TRBJ2-3; TRBD1 aligns across 8 bases. The CDR3 extends over 15 amino acids. V lost 5 bases and J lost 0; bases outside the gene matches: 4. CDR1 and CDR2 from the germline V gene are MGHRA and YSYEKL.

The chain has TRBV2 and TRBJ1-4; D is unresolved. Deletions cut 7 bases from V and 4 bases from J, with 13 bases between. CDR3 length: 14 residues. Germline-derived CDR1 and CDR2 are SNHLY and FYNNEI. DNA for the CDR3: TGTGCCAGCACCGAGGGAAGCCTTAATGAAAAACTGTTTTTT. It specifies CASTEGSLNEKLFF.

The chain carries TRBV7-3 and TRBJ2-2; D is uncertain. The length of the CDR3 is 16 residues. Germline lookup yields CDR1 SGHTA and CDR2 FQGTGA. Trimming took off 5 bases at V and 3 bases at J, with 16 bases between the two ends. CDR3 coding DNA: TGTGCCAGCAGCAAAAACACGGGTGTGGACACCGGGGAGCTGTTTTTT. Encoded protein: CASSKNTGVDTGELFF.

The rearrangement uses TRBV28 and TRBJ2-1; D gene unclear. Trimming removed 2 bases at V and 11 bases at J, with 16 bases between. There are 14 residues in the CDR3. Germline lookup yields CDR1 MDHEN and CDR2 SYDVKM. CDR3 region: CASSLVVMAEKQFF. The CDR3 DNA is TGTGCCAGCAGTTTAGTCGTCATGGCAGAAAAGCAGTTCTTC.

With respect to this clone: The junction does not match germline at one end; this may be a read error. The chain joins TRBV5-6 to TRBJ1-6; maybe TRBD1 (6 bases). The CDR3 extends over 13 amino acids. Germline CDR1 SGHDT, CDR2 YYEEEE. CDR3 protein: CASRSKPGEPFHF. The CDR3 region has the DNA TGTGCCAGCAGGTCGAAACCAGGGGAACCCTTCCACTTT.

This clone was seen once. The chain recombines TRBV7-3 with TRBJ1-2, with 10 bases lining up with TRBD1. Germline CDR1 and CDR2: SGHTA and FQGTGA. The junction had 5 bases not matched to a gene; V was cut back by 5 bases and J by 2 bases. This CDR3 region has 15 residues. CDR3 loop: CASSLGQGGNYGYTF. CDR3 bases: TGTGCCAGCAGCCTAGGACAGGGGGGAAACTATGGCTACACCTTC.

The rearrangement links TRBV4-3 to TRBJ1-2, with 9 bases that match TRBD1. The V segment lost 0 bases and the J segment 7 bases; nucleotides outside the gene matches: 6. The CDR3 is made up of 15 amino acids. Germline CDR1 LGHNA, CDR2 YSLEER. The CDR3 spells CASSQEVGTGLGYTF. In DNA, the CDR3 is TGCGCCAGCAGCCAAGAAGTTGGGACAGGGCTTGGCTACACCTTC.

The chain carries TRBV6-5 and TRBJ2-1; possible D gene TRBD1, 5 bases. Per germline, CDR1 MNHEY and CDR2 SVGAGI. The CDR3 spans 15 residues. Trimming took 0 bases from V and 7 from J, leaving 13 bases between them. CDR3: CASSYSLQGWNEQFF. In nucleotides, the CDR3 is TGTGCCAGCAGTTACTCGCTGCAGGGTTGGAATGAGCAGTTCTTC.

Concerning this clone: One end of the junction is discordant with germline, which a read error may explain. The V gene is TRBV7-7, the J gene TRBJ2-7; 12 nucleotides line up with TRBD1. In germline, CDR1 is SSHAT, CDR2 FNYEAQ (reference sequence). This CDR3 comprises 17 residues. The CDR3 nucleotides are TGTGCTAGCAGCTTAGCGGGGACAGGGGGCTCCATCTACGAGCAGTACTTC. Translated, it gives CASSLAGTGGSIYEQYF.

The chain uses TRBV6-4 and TRBJ2-1, with D perhaps TRBD2 (6 bases). Trimming left V 4 bases short and J 6 bases short, with 10 bases between. CDR1 and CDR2 from the germline V gene are MRHNA and SNTAGT. This CDR3 spans 13 amino acids. As DNA, the CDR3 is TGTGCCAGCAGTGTGGAGGGGTCCAATGAGCAGTTCTTC. Amino acids: CASSVEGSNEQFF.

This rearrangement joins TRBV7-8 to TRBJ2-4, with 8 bases aligning to TRBD1. Germline CDR1 is SGHVS and CDR2 is FQNEAQ. The V segment lost 3 bases and the J segment 6 bases; nucleotides outside the gene matches: 4. The CDR3 length is 14 residues. CDR3 sequence: CASSFTGGGNIQYF. CDR3 bases: TGTGCCAGCAGCTTCACAGGGGGTGGAAACATTCAGTACTTC.

There are a few counts of this clone. This chain links TRBV19 with TRBJ1-2, with unresolved D. Per the germline V gene, CDR1 is LNHDA and CDR2 is SQIVND (reference sequence). V lost 3 bases and J lost 6, with 8 bases in between. The CDR3 totals 12 residues. The DNA of the CDR3 is TGTGCCAGTAGTATCCGGAGGGATGGCTACACCTTC. Translated, it gives CASSIRRDGYTF.